This T cell receptor beta chain was recorded in a study of CD8+CD57+ T cells in acquired aplastic anemia. Turning to the study itself: Yields of DNA that came from sorted CD4+ and CD8+ cells averaged roughly 3.2 ug. Healthy donors gave approximately 10 million reads on average for CD4+ cells.

Profiling of TCR beta VDJ combinations and CDR3 sequences used genomic DNA as template. TCRdb fed the reads into MiXCR, producing one record per CDR3 protein. The sample yields about 220,000 distinct CDR3 sequences, almost 35% seen once. This clonotype was observed many times. What was sequenced was sorted CD4+, CD8+, or CD8+CD57+ T cells (not recorded which) from PBMCs. This sequence was found in a human donor in good health, serving as a control.

The CDR3: CASSGTSGRVKQFF. DNA for the CDR3: TGCGCCAGCAGCGGGACTAGCGGGAGGGTAAAGCAGTTCTTC. The V gene is TRBV10-1, the J gene TRBJ2-1; 16 nucleotides agree with TRBD2. This CDR3 contains 14 residues. Trimming removed 6 bases from V and 11 bases from J; junction bases left unmatched: 4. The germline gives CDR1 WNHNN, CDR2 SYGVQD (reference sequence).